This TCR beta chain is from a study of blood T cell repertoires in COVID-19. Study background: Acute-phase and convalescent COVID-19 samples originated in the United States, Italy and Spain. Sources were T cells, B-cell-depleted T cells, or PBMCs; the material itself was cDNA or gDNA.

In the study's own analysis: Using reference gene primer amplification, nucleated cell counts were estimated. Profiling relied on immunoSEQ multiplex PCR, and the TCRdb table lists in-frame clones only, not all of them. That table furnishes V, J and clone size, whereas the DNA furnished D and trimming. This table has about 150,000 clones, roughly 87% appearing once. Trimming took 4 bases from V and 2 from J, leaving 12 bases between them. The CDR3 length is 15 residues. Per germline, CDR1 SGHAT and CDR2 FQNNGV. This TCR derives from a woman aged 55 to 70 with active or convalescent COVID-19. The sample comprised peripheral blood. The chain recombines TRBV11-2 with TRBJ2-1; D may be TRBD1 (5 bases). CDR3: CASSSGQGTYNEQFF. CDR3 sequence (DNA): TGTGCCAGCAGCTCTGGGCAGGGAACCTACAATGAGCAGTTCTTC.